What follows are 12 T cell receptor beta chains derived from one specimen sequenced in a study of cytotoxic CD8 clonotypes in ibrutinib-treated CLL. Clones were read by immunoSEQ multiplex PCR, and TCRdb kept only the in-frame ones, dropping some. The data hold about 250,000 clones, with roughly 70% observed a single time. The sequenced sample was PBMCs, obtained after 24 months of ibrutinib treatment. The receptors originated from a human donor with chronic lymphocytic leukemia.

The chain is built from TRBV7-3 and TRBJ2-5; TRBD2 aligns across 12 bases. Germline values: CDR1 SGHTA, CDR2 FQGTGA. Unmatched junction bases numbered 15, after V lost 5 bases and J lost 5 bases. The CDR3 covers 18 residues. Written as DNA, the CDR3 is TGTGCCAGCAGCCCCCGGCTAGCGGGAGGGCCAGGGAGCGAGACCCAGTACTTC. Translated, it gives CASSPRLAGGPGSETQYF.

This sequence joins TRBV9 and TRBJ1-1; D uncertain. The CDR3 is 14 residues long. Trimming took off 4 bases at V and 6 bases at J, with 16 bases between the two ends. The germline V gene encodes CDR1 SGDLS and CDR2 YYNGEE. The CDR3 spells CASSPGSPQAEAFF. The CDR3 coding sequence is TGTGCCAGCAGCCCCGGGTCCCCCCAGGCTGAAGCTTTCTTT.

The DNA for the CDR3 is TGTGCCAGCAGCGGGGGGGGAAAACTGTTTTTT. Its translation is CASSGGGKLFF. This sequence joins TRBV7-8 and TRBJ1-4; D might be TRBD1 (5 bases). V gave up 5 bases and J gave up 10 bases, with 8 bases separating them. Germline CDR1 and CDR2: SGHVS and FQNEAQ. This CDR3 contains 11 residues. The variable domain in full, with the rest retrieved from reference TRBV7-8 and TRBJ1-4, is GAGVSQSPRYKVAKRGQDVALRCDPISGHVSLFWYQQALGQGPEFLTYFQNEAQLDKSGLPSDRFFAERPEGSVSTLKIQRTQQEDSAVYLCASSGGGKLFFGSGTQLSVL.

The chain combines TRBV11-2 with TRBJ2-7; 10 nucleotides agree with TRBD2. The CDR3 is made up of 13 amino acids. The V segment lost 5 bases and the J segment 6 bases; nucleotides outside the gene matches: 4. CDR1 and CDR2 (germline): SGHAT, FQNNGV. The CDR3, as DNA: TGTGCCAGCAGCCTTGGACTAGCGGCCGAGCAGTACTTC. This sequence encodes CASSLGLAAEQYF.

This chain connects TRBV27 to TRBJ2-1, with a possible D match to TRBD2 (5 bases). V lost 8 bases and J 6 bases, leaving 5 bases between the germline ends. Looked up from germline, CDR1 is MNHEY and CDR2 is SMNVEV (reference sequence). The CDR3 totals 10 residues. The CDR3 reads CASGGNEQFF. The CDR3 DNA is TGTGCCAGCGGAGGCAATGAGCAGTTCTTC.

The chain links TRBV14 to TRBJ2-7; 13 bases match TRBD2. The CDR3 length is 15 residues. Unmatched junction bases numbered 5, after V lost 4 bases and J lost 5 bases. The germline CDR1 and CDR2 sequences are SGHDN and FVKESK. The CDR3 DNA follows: TGTGCCAGCAGCCCACTAGCGGGAGGGCCGAACGAGCAGTACTTC. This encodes CASSPLAGGPNEQYF.

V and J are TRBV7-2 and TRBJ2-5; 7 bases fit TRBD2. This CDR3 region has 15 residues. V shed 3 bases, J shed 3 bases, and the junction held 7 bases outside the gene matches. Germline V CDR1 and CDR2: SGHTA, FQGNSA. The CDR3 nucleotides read TGTGCCAGCAGCTTTGGGGACTATTCGGAAGAGACCCAGTACTTC. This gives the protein CASSFGDYSEETQYF.

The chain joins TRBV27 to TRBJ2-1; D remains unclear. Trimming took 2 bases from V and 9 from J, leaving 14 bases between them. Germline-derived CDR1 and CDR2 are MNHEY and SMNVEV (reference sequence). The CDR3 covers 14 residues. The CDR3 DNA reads TGTGCCAGCAGTTTAGGGATCGCCTTCGGTGAGCAGTTCTTC. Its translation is CASSLGIAFGEQFF.

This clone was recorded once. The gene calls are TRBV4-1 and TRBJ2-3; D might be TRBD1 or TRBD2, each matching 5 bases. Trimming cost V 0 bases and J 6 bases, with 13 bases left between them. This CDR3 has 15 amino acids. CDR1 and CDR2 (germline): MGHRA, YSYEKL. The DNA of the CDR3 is TGCGCCAGCAGCCAAGAGGGGTCCGGGGCCGATACGCAGTATTTT. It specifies CASSQEGSGADTQYF.

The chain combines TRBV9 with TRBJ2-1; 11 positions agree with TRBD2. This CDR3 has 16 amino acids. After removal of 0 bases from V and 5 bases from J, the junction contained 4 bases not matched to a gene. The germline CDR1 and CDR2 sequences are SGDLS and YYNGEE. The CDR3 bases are TGTGCCAGCAGCGTAGGATTAGCGGGAGGGAACAATGAGCAGTTCTTC. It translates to CASSVGLAGGNNEQFF.

CDR3 coding DNA: TGTGCCAGCAGACCCTGGGTAGCGAGCACAGATACGCAGTATTTT. Amino acids: CASRPWVASTDTQYF. The V and J genes are TRBV2 and TRBJ2-3, with D maybe TRBD2 (5 bases). V dropped 6 bases and J dropped 0 bases, with 13 bases sitting between them. Looked up from germline, CDR1 is SNHLY and CDR2 is FYNNEI. The CDR3 is made up of 15 amino acids.

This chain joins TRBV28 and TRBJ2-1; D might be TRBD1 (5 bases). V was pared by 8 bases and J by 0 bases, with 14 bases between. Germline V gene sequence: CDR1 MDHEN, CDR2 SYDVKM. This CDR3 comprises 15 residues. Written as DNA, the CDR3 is TGTGCCAGCTGGGGCGGTCATAACTCCTACAATGAGCAGTTCTTC. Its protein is CASWGGHNSYNEQFF.